This TCR beta chain originates from a study of T cells after yellow fever vaccination. Study at large: Preparation of the low-cell-number fractions used SMART-Seq v4 Ultra Low Input. General study points: After the booster, over 95% of CD4 and about nine tenths of CD8 primary-response clones were re-detected. Repertoires obtained by FACS sorting could include abundant clonotypes that entered as contaminants from the bulk population.

A note on this clonotype: Its antigen is unknown.

Synthesis of TCR cDNA relied on 5'RACE template switching, which attached a universal primer site and UMIs. Using its own MiXCR run on the 5' RACE reads, TCRdb lists one record per CDR3 protein. The data show around 320,000 distinct CDR3 sequences, 8.7% seen once. The CDR3 contains 14 residues. Germline V gene data show CDR1 as LGHDT and CDR2 as YNNKEL (reference sequence). V was cut by 4 bases and J by 4 bases, with 13 bases left in between. The sample in question was CD4+ T cells sorted from PBMCs, obtained 5 days after the yellow fever booster vaccination. The TCR comes from a man between 18 and 29 years old who received the YFV17D yellow fever vaccine. The rearrangement links TRBV3-1 to TRBJ1-1; D call uncertain. CDR3 protein: CASSPNPLGTEAFF. CDR3 bases: TGTGCCAGCAGCCCGAACCCGTTGGGCACTGAAGCTTTCTTT.